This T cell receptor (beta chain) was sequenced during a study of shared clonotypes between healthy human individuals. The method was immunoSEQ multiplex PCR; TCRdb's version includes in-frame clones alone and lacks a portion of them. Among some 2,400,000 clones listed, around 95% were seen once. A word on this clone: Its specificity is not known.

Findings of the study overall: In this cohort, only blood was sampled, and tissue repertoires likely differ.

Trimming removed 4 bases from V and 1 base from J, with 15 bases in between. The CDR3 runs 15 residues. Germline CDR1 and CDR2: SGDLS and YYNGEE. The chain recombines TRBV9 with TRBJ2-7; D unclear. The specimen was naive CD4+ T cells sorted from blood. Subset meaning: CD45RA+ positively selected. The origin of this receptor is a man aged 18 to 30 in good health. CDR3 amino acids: CASSRYWESSYEQYF. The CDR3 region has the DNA TGTGCCAGCAGCCGATACTGGGAATCGTCCTACGAGCAGTACTTC.